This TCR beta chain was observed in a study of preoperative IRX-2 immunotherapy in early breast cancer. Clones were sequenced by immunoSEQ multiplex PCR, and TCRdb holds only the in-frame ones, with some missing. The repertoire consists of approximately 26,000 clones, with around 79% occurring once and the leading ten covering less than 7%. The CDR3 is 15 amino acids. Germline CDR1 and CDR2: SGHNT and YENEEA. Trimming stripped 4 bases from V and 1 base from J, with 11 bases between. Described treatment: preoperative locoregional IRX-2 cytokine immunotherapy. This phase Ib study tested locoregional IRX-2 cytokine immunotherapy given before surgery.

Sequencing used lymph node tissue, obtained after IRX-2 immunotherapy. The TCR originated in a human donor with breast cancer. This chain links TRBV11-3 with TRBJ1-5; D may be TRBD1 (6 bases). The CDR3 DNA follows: TGTGCCAGCAGCTCAACTGACAGGAGCAATCAGCCCCAGCATTTT. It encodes CASSSTDRSNQPQHF.